Listed here are 30 T cell receptor beta chains from one sample, sequenced in a study of breast tumors, draining lymph nodes, adjacent tissues. Samples came from axillary lymph nodes draining the breast cancer. Using its own MiXCR run on the multiplex PCR reads, TCRdb lists one record per CDR3 protein. There are approximately 180,000 distinct CDR3 sequences in the sample; about 33% occur only once, and roughly 3.8% lies in the top ten. The sample taken for sequencing was axillary lymph node tissue. The receptors shown here come from a female donor with breast cancer. Some clones in this sample may be carry-over from other donors' samples.

In this sample, this clonotype turned up a few times. A clone one base away is much larger, so this may be a read error. The gene calls are TRBV7-8 and TRBJ2-1; TRBD2 agrees at 10 bases. CDR1 is SGHVS and CDR2 is FQNEAQ in the germline V gene. CDR3 length: 16 amino acids. CDR3 DNA: TGTGCCAGCAGCGAGACAGGACTAGCGGCTTACAATGAGCAGTCCTTC. Amino acid sequence: CASSETGLAAYNEQSF.

The table lists this clonotype with many counts. The chain joins TRBV12-3 or TRBV12-4 to TRBJ2-4, with 8 bases lining up with TRBD1. The CDR3 extends over 15 amino acids. J was trimmed by 1 base and V by 6 bases; bases with no gene match: 5. Written as DNA, the CDR3 is TGTGCCAGCAGAAGGACAGGGACGGCCAAAAACATTCAGTACTTC. Translation: CASRRTGTAKNIQYF.

This chain links TRBV14 with TRBJ2-2; 12 bases agree with TRBD2. Germline V CDR1 and CDR2: SGHDN, FVKESK. This CDR3 comprises 16 residues. The V gene end was trimmed by 6 bases and the J gene end by 3 bases; junction bases not matched to a gene: 5. CDR3 DNA sequence: TGTGCCAGCAGTCAACTAGCGGGAGGATACACCGGGGAGCTGTTTTTT. Protein product: CASSQLAGGYTGELFF.

A word on this clonotype: Since a much larger clone is just one base distant, this may be a read error. It is unclear where the CDR3 begins or ends on the DNA, so no DNA is shown, and the CDR3 is as TCRdb lists it. CDR3 sequence reads: CASSVAGGIDEQSF. The chain joins TRBV9 to TRBJ2-7. Germline lookup yields CDR1 SGDLS and CDR2 YYNGEE. A total of 14 residues make up the CDR3, ends included.

This clonotype was recorded at least ten times. J is TRBJ2-3 and V is TRBV5-1, with 8 positions matching TRBD2. This CDR3 has 14 amino acids. Germline CDR1 reads SGHRS; CDR2 reads YFSETQ. The J segment lost 5 bases and the V segment lost 0 bases, leaving 2 bases of the junction unmatched. CDR3 DNA: TGCGCCAGCAGCTTGGCGGGGGGGGGAGATACGCAGTATTTT. Its translation is CASSLAGGGDTQYF.

A few counts support this clonotype. The CDR3 here is CASTHRKTADEQYF. The CDR3 bases are TGTGCCAGCACCCACAGGAAGACAGCCGACGAGCAGTACTTC. This chain connects TRBV6-6 to TRBJ2-7; TRBD1 is a possible D gene (5 bases). V lost 7 bases, J lost 5 bases, and 18 bases lay in between. The CDR3 extends over 14 amino acids. Germline V CDR1 and CDR2: MNHNY, SVGAGI (reference sequence).

This clonotype was recorded at least ten times. The chain has TRBV5-8 and TRBJ2-5, with 8 bases that match TRBD1. The CDR3 has 15 amino acids. V trimming: 3 bases; J trimming: 1 base; junction bases outside the gene matches: 5. Germline CDR1 reads SGHTS; CDR2 reads YDEGEE. The CDR3 region is CASSSSGTGQETQYF. The DNA of the CDR3 is TGTGCCAGCAGCTCCTCCGGGACAGGCCAAGAGACCCAGTACTTC. Filled out from reference TRBV5-8 and TRBJ2-5, the complete variable domain reads EAGVTQSPTHLIKTRGQQATLRCSPISGHTSVYWYQQALGLGLQFLLWYDEGEERNRGNFPPRFSGRQFPNYSSELNVNALELEDSALYLCASSSSGTGQETQYFGPGTRLLVL.

V and J are TRBV24-1 and TRBJ1-5; TRBD1 matches 7 bases. V dropped 4 bases and J dropped 0; count of bases not matched to a gene: 5. This CDR3 contains 16 residues. CDR1 is KGHDR and CDR2 is SFDVKD in the germline V gene. The DNA of the CDR3 is TGTGCCACCAGTGACCCCGGGACAGATAGCAATCAGCCCCAGCATTTT. This encodes CATSDPGTDSNQPQHF.

This clonotype was seen many times. The rearrangement uses TRBV6-1 and TRBJ2-1, with D unclear. V lost 6 bases to trimming and J lost 2 bases, with 11 bases between them. Germline assignment: CDR1 MNHNS and CDR2 SASEGT. The CDR3 loop spans 14 amino acids. Written as DNA, the CDR3 is TGTGCCAGCAGCCCCGTCTCCGCCTACAATGAGCAGTTCTTC. This gives the protein CASSPVSAYNEQFF.

Remarks on this clonotype: An end of the junction differs from the germline gene, which may be a read error. This chain connects TRBV9 to TRBJ1-4; D remains unclear. Germline CDR1 is SGDLS and CDR2 is YYNGEE. The CDR3 extends over 14 amino acids. This chain's CDR3 is CASSLGYANEKLSF. The CDR3 region has the DNA TGTGCCAGCAGCTTAGGGTATGCTAATGAAAAACTGTCTTTT.

The sample holds many counts of this clonotype. The V call is TRBV9, the J call TRBJ1-2; D is unresolved. Trimming took 2 bases from V and 8 from J, leaving 7 bases between them. The length of the CDR3 is 11 residues. Germline assignment: CDR1 SGDLS and CDR2 YYNGEE. The CDR3 coding sequence is TGTGCCAGCAGCGTGCCCAAGGGCTACACCTTC. Its translation: CASSVPKGYTF.

This clonotype was seen a few times. A much larger clone lies one base from this, so it may be a read error. V gene TRBV20-1 combines with J gene TRBJ2-1; TRBD2 agrees at 8 bases. This CDR3 region has 15 residues. V was pared by 2 bases and J by 6 bases, with 9 bases of the junction left unmatched. Germline V gene sequence: CDR1 DFQATT, CDR2 SNEGSKA (reference sequence). CDR3 loop: CSARINLAGTNEQFF. The CDR3 DNA reads TGCAGTGCTAGAATTAACCTAGCGGGTACCAATGAGCAGTTCTTC.

This clonotype was counted many times. The CDR3 DNA reads as TGCGCCAGCAGTGAGACAGGGCTGTATTCACCCCTCCACTTT. Translating gives CASSETGLYSPLHF. The chain links TRBV10-2 to TRBJ1-6; possibly TRBD1 for D (6 bases). Per germline, CDR1 WSHSY and CDR2 SAAADI. The CDR3 consists of 14 residues. With 2 bases removed from V and 8 bases from J, the gap between germline ends came to 10 bases.

This clonotype has a count of ten or more. The chain is built from TRBV6-6 and TRBJ2-7; TRBD2 aligns across 12 bases. This CDR3 contains 16 residues. CDR1 and CDR2 (germline): MNHNY, SVGAGI (reference sequence). Trimming took 5 bases from V and 2 from J; bases not matched to a gene: 7. CDR3 sequence: CASSHPSGRGTYEQYF. CDR3 sequence (DNA): TGTGCCAGCAGTCACCCTAGCGGGAGGGGAACCTACGAGCAGTACTTC.

For this clonotype: Because it lacks the conserved phenylalanine or tryptophan at the end, this CDR3 is likely a read error. The limits of the CDR3 on the DNA are not certain, so only TCRdb's listed CDR3 is given. This chain links TRBV7-3 with TRBJ2-4; the table's D gene call, TRBD2, was not cross checked with the DNA. Germline CDR1 and CDR2: SGHTA and FQGTGA. The CDR3 has 11 amino acids, counting both end residues. CDR3 in amino acids: CASSPAGLAGG.

This clonotype was recorded at least ten times. V usage is TRBV2 and J usage is TRBJ2-1, with 7 bases identical to TRBD2. V lost 7 bases, J lost 5 bases, and 5 bases stayed unmatched. The CDR3 contains 13 residues. Germline V gene lookup returns CDR1 SNHLY and CDR2 FYNNEI. As DNA, the CDR3 is TGTGCCAGCAACGGGGAGGGGAACAATGAGCAGTTCTTC. Protein sequence: CASNGEGNNEQFF.

This clonotype was seen at least ten times. V usage is TRBV6-5 and J usage is TRBJ1-2, with TRBD1 identical over 7 bases. The junction had 9 bases not matched to a gene; V was cut back by 7 bases and J by 1 base. The CDR3 consists of 15 residues. Germline V gives CDR1 MNHEY, CDR2 SVGAGI. DNA for the CDR3: TGTGCCAGCACCCACTCGGGACAGCATAACTATGGCTACACCTTC. It encodes CASTHSGQHNYGYTF.

This clonotype has ten or more counts. The chain is built from TRBV24-1 and TRBJ1-1; maybe TRBD1 (5 bases). Trimming removed 0 bases at V and 5 bases at J, with 6 bases between. This CDR3 has 13 residues. Per the germline V gene, CDR1 is KGHDR and CDR2 is SFDVKD. CDR3 nucleotides: TGTGCCACCAGTGATTTGGGGGGGACTGAAGCTTTCTTT. The encoded protein is CATSDLGGTEAFF.

This clonotype was seen many times. This rearrangement joins TRBV9 to TRBJ1-2; possibly TRBD1 for D (5 bases). Trimming took off 3 bases at V and 8 bases at J, with 14 bases between the two ends. The CDR3 runs 13 residues. CDR1 is SGDLS and CDR2 is YYNGEE in the germline V gene. This CDR3 is CASSEGLAGGYTF. For the CDR3, the DNA is TGTGCCAGCAGCGAGGGACTGGCGGGAGGCTACACCTTC. The full variable domain, its missing parts supplied by reference TRBV9 and TRBJ1-2, is DSGVTQTPKHLITATGQRVTLRCSPRSGDLSVYWYQQSLDQGLQFLIQYYNGEERAKGNILERFSAQQFPDLHSELNLSSLELGDSALYFCASSEGLAGGYTFGSGTRLTVV.

The genes are TRBV6-1 and TRBJ1-3; tentatively, D is TRBD1 (5 bases). The CDR3 loop spans 11 amino acids. Germline lookup yields CDR1 MNHNS and CDR2 SASEGT. Trimming took off 5 bases at V and 11 bases at J, with 10 bases between the two ends. In DNA form, the CDR3 reads TGTGCCAGCAGTCCTCCGGGACCCATATATTTT. Its translation: CASSPPGPIYF.

The V and J genes are TRBV28 and TRBJ2-2; 10 nucleotides align to TRBD1. Germline V gives CDR1 MDHEN, CDR2 SYDVKM. The CDR3 totals 17 residues. The ends lost 4 bases at V and 8 bases at J; junction bases unmatched: 13. The CDR3 loop is CASSSWTGGGPGGELFF. As DNA, the CDR3 is TGTGCCAGCAGTTCCTGGACAGGGGGAGGTCCCGGGGGGGAGCTGTTTTTT.

This clonotype has a handful of counts. With a much larger clone just one base away, this may be a read error. The final CDR3 position lacks the conserved phenylalanine or tryptophan, pointing to a likely read error. The rearrangement uses TRBV5-5 and TRBJ2-3; D ambiguous. V was cut by 4 bases and J by 5 bases, with 2 bases left in between. This CDR3 has 10 residues. Germline assignment: CDR1 SGHKS and CDR2 YYEKEE (reference sequence). The CDR3 bases are TGTGCCAGCAGCGAAGATACGCAGTATCTT. This translates into CASSEDTQYL.

This clonotype was detected many times. The chain uses TRBV29-1 and TRBJ1-1; 9 bases agree with TRBD1. CDR3 length: 12 amino acids. The V segment lost 7 bases and the J segment 6 bases; nucleotides outside the gene matches: 6. Germline CDR1 reads SQVTM; CDR2 reads ANQGSEA. In DNA, the CDR3 is TGCAGCGGCGGACAGGGGAGGGCTGAAGCTTTCTTT. This gives the protein CSGGQGRAEAFF.

Points on this clonotype: This CDR3 fails to terminate in the conserved phenylalanine or tryptophan, so it likely reflects a read error. CDR3 amino acids: CASSSGQDNYGYTL. The CDR3 DNA reads as TGCGCCAGCAGCTCGGGACAGGATAACTATGGCTACACCCTC. The rearrangement links TRBV7-9 to TRBJ1-2, with 8 bases identical to TRBD1. The CDR3 has 14 amino acids. Germline loops: CDR1 SEHNR, CDR2 FQNEAQ (reference sequence).

This clonotype was observed many times. The chain has TRBV7-2 and TRBJ2-5; 8 bases align to TRBD1. Germline V gene sequence: CDR1 SGHTA, CDR2 FQGNSA. This CDR3 contains 14 residues. The V gene end was trimmed by 5 bases and the J gene end by 5 bases; junction bases not matched to a gene: 7. CDR3 protein: CASSKDRAGETQYF. CDR3 bases: TGTGCCAGCAGCAAGGACAGGGCGGGGGAGACCCAGTACTTC.

The V and J genes are TRBV5-4 and TRBJ1-5; the D gene is possibly TRBD1 (6 bases). Germline lookup yields CDR1 SGHNT and CDR2 YYREEE (reference sequence). This CDR3 has 16 amino acids. V was shortened by 0 bases and J by 11 bases, with 21 bases between the two germline ends. The chain's CDR3 is CASSLGLAGGQETQHF. Written as DNA, the CDR3 is TGTGCCAGCAGCTTGGGGCTAGCGGGGGGCCAAGAGACCCAGCATTTT.

The chain combines TRBV24-1 with TRBJ2-3; 10 bases map to TRBD1. The CDR3 has 15 residues. Trimming cost V 11 bases and J 4 bases; bases outside gene matches: 11. Germline values: CDR1 KGHDR, CDR2 SFDVKD. The CDR3 here is CAISDRGQGADTQYF. In DNA, the CDR3 is TGTGCCATTAGTGACAGGGGGCAGGGGGCAGATACGCAGTATTTT.

As concerns this clonotype: A much larger clone is a single base away; this may be a read error. As the CDR3 is not closed by the conserved phenylalanine or tryptophan, this likely results from a read error. The CDR3 bases are TGTGCCAGGGGCAGTGCAAGCTCCTACAATGAGCAGTTCTGC. Translation gives CARGSASSYNEQFC. V is TRBV6-5 and J is TRBJ2-1; D not resolved. Germline V gene data show CDR1 as MNHEY and CDR2 as SVGAGI. The V gene lost 9 bases and the J gene lost 0 bases, with 12 bases spanning the gap. This CDR3 contains 14 residues.

This clonotype turned up a few times. The CDR3 reads CSARGGRAGSYNEQFF. The CDR3 DNA reads TGCAGTGCTAGGGGGGGGAGGGCGGGTTCCTACAATGAGCAGTTCTTC. The chain combines TRBV20-1 with TRBJ2-1; TRBD2 matches at 7 bases. V gave up 3 bases and J gave up 1 base; unmatched junction bases: 9. CDR1 is DFQATT and CDR2 is SNEGSKA in the germline V gene (reference sequence). This CDR3 has 16 residues.

The V and J genes are TRBV3-1 and TRBJ1-5; 7 bases are shared with TRBD1. The CDR3 extends over 16 amino acids. With 1 base clipped from V and 2 bases from J, the junction kept 5 bases outside the gene matches. Per the germline V gene, CDR1 is LGHDT and CDR2 is YNNKEL (reference sequence). The CDR3 DNA reads as TGTGCCAGCAGCCAAGGACAGGGATCTGGCAATCAGCCCCAGCATTTT. This encodes CASSQGQGSGNQPQHF.